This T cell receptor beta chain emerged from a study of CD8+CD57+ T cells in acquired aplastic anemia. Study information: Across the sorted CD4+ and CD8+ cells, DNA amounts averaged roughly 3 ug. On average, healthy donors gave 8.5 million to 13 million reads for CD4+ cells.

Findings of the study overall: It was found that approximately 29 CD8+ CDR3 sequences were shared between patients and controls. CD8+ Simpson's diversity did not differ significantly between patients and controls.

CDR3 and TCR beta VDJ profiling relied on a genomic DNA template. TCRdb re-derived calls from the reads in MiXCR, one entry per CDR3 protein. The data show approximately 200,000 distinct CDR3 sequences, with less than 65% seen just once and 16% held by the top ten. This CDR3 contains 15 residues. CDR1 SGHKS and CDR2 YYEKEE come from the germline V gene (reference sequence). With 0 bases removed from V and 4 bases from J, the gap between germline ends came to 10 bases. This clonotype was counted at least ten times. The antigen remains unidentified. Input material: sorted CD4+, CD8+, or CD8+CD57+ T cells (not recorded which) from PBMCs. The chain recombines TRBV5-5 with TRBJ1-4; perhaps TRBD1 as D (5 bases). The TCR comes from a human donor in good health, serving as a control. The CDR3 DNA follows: TGTGCCAGCAGCTTGGGGTCAGGGCATAATGAAAAACTGTTTTTT. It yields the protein CASSLGSGHNEKLFF.